This is a list of T cell receptor beta chains from one sample in a study. TCRdb passed the RT-PCR reads through MiXCR, listing each CDR3 protein once. The sample consists of 550,000 to 750,000 distinct CDR3 sequences, 12% to 15% of them appearing once. The material sequenced was memory CD4+ T cells from blood. Every receptor here comes from a female donor in good health, serving as a healthy control. Each CDR3 is given with its conserved first and last residue. A D gene is named only where the DNA matches it firmly. Clone size is given for some rows only: seen once, a few or many times, or a class if the clone is expanded.

DNA: TGCAGCGCCTTGGCTTGGGACAGGGTCCCTGAAGCTTTCTTT
CDR3: CSALAWDRVPEAFF
J: TRBJ1-1
size: many
D: TRBD1
V: TRBV29-1

DNA: TGCGCCAGCAGCCAAGATTGGAACACCGGGACAGGTACCTACGAGCAGTACTTC
CDR3: CASSQDWNTGTGTYEQYF
J: TRBJ2-7
size: NA
D: TRBD1
V: TRBV4-3

DNA: TGTGCCAGCAGCTTTGGAATGATTCAGACAGAGAAATATGGCTACACCTTC
CDR3: CASSFGMIQTEKYGYTF
J: TRBJ1-2
size: NA
D: NA
V: TRBV7-2

DNA: TGCAGTGCCACCGAGGGTGTCGACGAGCAGTACTTC
CDR3: CSATEGVDEQYF
J: TRBJ2-7
size: few
D: NA
V: TRBV20-1

DNA: TGTGCCAGCAGCCGCGCTGCGTTAGGGCGGGGATCGCAGCATTTT
CDR3: CASSRAALGRGSQHF
J: TRBJ1-5
size: NA
D: NA
V: TRBV6-1

DNA: TGTGCCAGCAGCTTGGAAGACGATCAGTTCTTC
CDR3: CASSLEDDQFF
J: TRBJ2-1
size: few
D: NA
V: TRBV5-6

DNA: TGTGCCAGCAGTTCTACCCTAGCGGGAGGACTCCATGAGCAGTTCTTC
CDR3: CASSSTLAGGLHEQFF
J: TRBJ2-1
size: few
D: TRBD2
V: TRBV11-2

DNA: TGTGCCAGCAGCATCCCAAGGGGGCTCGACTACAATGAGCAGTTCTTC
CDR3: CASSIPRGLDYNEQFF
J: TRBJ2-1
size: NA
D: TRBD1
V: TRBV11-1

DNA: TGCGCCAGCAGCTACGACTCCGGGACCTGGGGCACAGATACGCAGTATTTT
CDR3: CASSYDSGTWGTDTQYF
J: TRBJ2-3
size: few
D: NA
V: TRBV5-1

DNA: TGTGCCAGCAGCCAAGGACGACAGGGAGTTGAAGCTTTCTTT
CDR3: CASSQGRQGVEAFF
J: TRBJ1-1
size: NA
D: TRBD1
V: TRBV3-1

DNA: TGTGCCAGCAGCCAAGGAGAGGGACAGACTTACAATGAGCAGTTCTTC
CDR3: CASSQGEGQTYNEQFF
J: TRBJ2-1
size: NA
D: TRBD1
V: TRBV3-1

DNA: TGTGCCAGCAGTACAAATGGGGACAGGGGTTGGGGCTACACCTTC
CDR3: CASSTNGDRGWGYTF
J: TRBJ1-2
size: few
D: TRBD1
V: TRBV27

DNA: TGTGCCATCAGTGTGGACCAAGATACGCAGTATTTT
CDR3: CAISVDQDTQYF
J: TRBJ2-3
size: many
D: NA
V: TRBV10-3

DNA: TGTGCCAGCGGCCCCCTCAAATCCTACGAGCAGTACTTC
CDR3: CASGPLKSYEQYF
J: TRBJ2-7
size: many
D: NA
V: TRBV6-1

DNA: TGTGCTAGTGGTTTGGTGGATTCGGGGGGCCCGTGGAATGAGCAGTTCTTC
CDR3: CASGLVDSGGPWNEQFF
J: TRBJ2-1
size: NA
D: NA
V: TRBV12-5

DNA: TGTGCCAGCAGCTTTAGCACGGATCAGCCCCAGCATTTT
CDR3: CASSFSTDQPQHF
J: TRBJ1-5
size: few
D: NA
V: TRBV7-9

DNA: TGCAGTGCTAGAGATTTCGGACGGCCGAACACTGAAGCTTTCTTT
CDR3: CSARDFGRPNTEAFF
J: TRBJ1-1
size: NA
D: NA
V: TRBV20-1

DNA: TGTGCCAGCACGCTAACTCCGGGACAGCCAAATGGCTACACCTTC
CDR3: CASTLTPGQPNGYTF
J: TRBJ1-2
size: NA
D: TRBD1
V: TRBV27

DNA: TGCGCCAGCAGCTTGGATTTGACAGGGGAGAACATTCAGTACTTC
CDR3: CASSLDLTGENIQYF
J: TRBJ2-4
size: NA
D: TRBD1
V: TRBV5-1

DNA: TGTGCCAGCAATCCTAGCGGGGGTTACGAGCAGTACTTC
CDR3: CASNPSGGYEQYF
J: TRBJ2-7
size: few
D: TRBD2
V: TRBV6-2/TRBV6-3

DNA: TGTGCCAGCACCATCCTCGACCACGAGCAGTACTTC
CDR3: CASTILDHEQYF
J: TRBJ2-7
size: few
D: NA
V: TRBV27

DNA: TGTGCCAGCAGTTATTATGTAAACGGGGAGCTGTTTTTT
CDR3: CASSYYVNGELFF
J: TRBJ2-2
size: many
D: NA
V: TRBV6-2/TRBV6-3

DNA: TGTGCCAGCAGCTTAGACGGGGAAGGCCTCTATGGCTACACCTTC
CDR3: CASSLDGEGLYGYTF
J: TRBJ1-2
size: many
D: NA
V: TRBV11-2

DNA: TGCGCCAGCAGCTGGACTAGCGGCCAAGAGACCCAGTACTTC
CDR3: CASSWTSGQETQYF
J: TRBJ2-5
size: NA
D: TRBD2
V: TRBV5-1

DNA: TGTGCCAGCAGTTACTCTTCGACGCCTTACACCGGATCCTACGAGCAGTACTTC
CDR3: CASSYSSTPYTGSYEQYF
J: TRBJ2-7
size: few
D: NA
V: TRBV6-2/TRBV6-3

DNA: TGCGCCAGCAGCGCACAGACGAACACTGAAGCTTTCTTT
CDR3: CASSAQTNTEAFF
J: TRBJ1-1
size: many
D: NA
V: TRBV5-1

DNA: TGTGCCAGCAGTTTATGGGGGCAGGGGAGCTACGAGCAGTACTTC
CDR3: CASSLWGQGSYEQYF
J: TRBJ2-7
size: NA
D: NA
V: TRBV12-3/TRBV12-4

DNA: TGTGCCATCAGAAAGGGAAGGGATTCTAATGAAAAACTGTTTTTT
CDR3: CAIRKGRDSNEKLFF
J: TRBJ1-4
size: NA
D: NA
V: TRBV15

DNA: TGTGTCAGCTCACCAGGACAGAAAGAGACCCAGTACTTC
CDR3: CVSSPGQKETQYF
J: TRBJ2-5
size: few
D: NA
V: TRBV18

DNA: TGTGCCAGCAGTTATGGAACCGGGACAGGTTCTACCTACGAGCAGTACTTC
CDR3: CASSYGTGTGSTYEQYF
J: TRBJ2-7
size: NA
D: TRBD1
V: TRBV6-5

DNA: TGCAGTCCTTTATGGAGGGGACAGGGGGCTAATGAGCAGTTCTTC
CDR3: CSPLWRGQGANEQFF
J: TRBJ2-1
size: many
D: TRBD1
V: TRBV20-1

DNA: TGCAGTGCTAGACCTCAGGGGAAGGGCAATCAGCCCCAGCATTTT
CDR3: CSARPQGKGNQPQHF
J: TRBJ1-5
size: few
D: NA
V: TRBV20-1

DNA: TGCAGTGCTACGCCCGGGACTAGCCCTATCTATGAGCAGTTCTTC
CDR3: CSATPGTSPIYEQFF
J: TRBJ2-1
size: many
D: TRBD2
V: TRBV20-1

DNA: TGTGCCAGCAGTTTAAGGGACAGGGGAAGGGCCAACGTCCTGACTTTC
CDR3: CASSLRDRGRANVLTF
J: TRBJ2-6
size: NA
D: TRBD1
V: TRBV27

DNA: TGTGCCAGCAGTCCAAGGATGGGGGGGTATGGCTACACCTTC
CDR3: CASSPRMGGYGYTF
J: TRBJ1-2
size: NA
D: NA
V: TRBV12-3/TRBV12-4

DNA: TGCGCCAGCAGCCTATCGGACGGAGGGAAGGGTCAGCCCCAGCATTTT
CDR3: CASSLSDGGKGQPQHF
J: TRBJ1-5
size: many
D: NA
V: TRBV4-1

DNA: TGTGCCAGCAGCCCCAGGACAGTGAACTATGGCTACACCTTC
CDR3: CASSPRTVNYGYTF
J: TRBJ1-2
size: many
D: NA
V: TRBV7-2

DNA: TGTGCCAGCAGCCTTCTACAGGGGCCGCCCCAGCATTTT
CDR3: CASSLLQGPPQHF
J: TRBJ1-5
size: few
D: TRBD1
V: TRBV12-3/TRBV12-4

DNA: TGCAGCGTACCGACAGGGGGCGCGGAGACCCAGTACTTC
CDR3: CSVPTGGAETQYF
J: TRBJ2-5
size: many
D: TRBD1
V: TRBV29-1

DNA: TGCAGTGCTCCTATAGCGGGGCAGTTCTCCTACGAGCAGTACTTC
CDR3: CSAPIAGQFSYEQYF
J: TRBJ2-7
size: NA
D: TRBD2
V: TRBV20-1

DNA: TGCAGTGCTAGAGATGTAAGCGGGAGGTCCGATGAGCAGTTCTTC
CDR3: CSARDVSGRSDEQFF
J: TRBJ2-1
size: NA
D: TRBD2
V: TRBV20-1